This paragraph reports one TCR beta chain. This sample is part of a study of shared clonotypes between healthy human individuals. The data were produced by immunoSEQ multiplex PCR, yet TCRdb's version contains in-frame clones alone and is incomplete. The sample records 2 million to 3 million clones, more than 80% being singletons. V lost 3 bases and J 0 bases, leaving 8 bases between the germline ends. The germline gives CDR1 MDHEN, CDR2 SYDVKM. The CDR3 extends over 14 amino acids. The sample was naive CD4+ T cells sorted from blood. Stated subset: CD45RA+ positively selected. The clonotype comes from a man aged 18 to 29 in good health. The rearrangement links TRBV28 to TRBJ1-2; D is ambiguous. In DNA form, the CDR3 reads TGTGCCAGCAGTTTGTTCCAAGCTAACTATGGCTACACCTTC. Translated: CASSLFQANYGYTF.